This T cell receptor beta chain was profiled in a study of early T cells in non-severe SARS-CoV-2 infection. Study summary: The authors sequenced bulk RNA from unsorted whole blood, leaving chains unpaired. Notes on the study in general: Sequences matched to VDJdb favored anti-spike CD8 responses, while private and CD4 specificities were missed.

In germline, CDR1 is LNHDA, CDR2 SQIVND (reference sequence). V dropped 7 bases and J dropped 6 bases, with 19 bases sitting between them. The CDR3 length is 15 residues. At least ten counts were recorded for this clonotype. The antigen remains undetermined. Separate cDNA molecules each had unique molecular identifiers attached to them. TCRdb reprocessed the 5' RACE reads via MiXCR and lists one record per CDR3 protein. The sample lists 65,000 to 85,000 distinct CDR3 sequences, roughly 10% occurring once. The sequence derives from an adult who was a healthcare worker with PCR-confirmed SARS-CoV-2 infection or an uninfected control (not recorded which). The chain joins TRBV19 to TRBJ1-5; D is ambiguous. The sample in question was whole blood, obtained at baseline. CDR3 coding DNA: TGTGCCAGTAACCTTGGCGGGCCTGCGGGTCAGCCCCAGCATTTT. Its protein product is CASNLGGPAGQPQHF.